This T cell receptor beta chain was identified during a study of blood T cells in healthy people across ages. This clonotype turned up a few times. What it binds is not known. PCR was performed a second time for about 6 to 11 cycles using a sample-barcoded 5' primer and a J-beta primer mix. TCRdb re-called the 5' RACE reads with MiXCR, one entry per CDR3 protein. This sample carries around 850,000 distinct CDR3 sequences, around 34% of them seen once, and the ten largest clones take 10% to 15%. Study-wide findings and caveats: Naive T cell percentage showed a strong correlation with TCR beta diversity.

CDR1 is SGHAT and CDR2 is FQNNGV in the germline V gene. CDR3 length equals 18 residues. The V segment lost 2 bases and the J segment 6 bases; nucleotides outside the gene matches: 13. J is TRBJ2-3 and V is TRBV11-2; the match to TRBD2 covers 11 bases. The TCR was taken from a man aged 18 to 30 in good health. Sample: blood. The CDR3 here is CASSLLRTSGWKGDTQYF. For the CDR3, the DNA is TGTGCCAGCAGCTTATTAAGGACTAGCGGGTGGAAAGGTGATACGCAGTATTTT.